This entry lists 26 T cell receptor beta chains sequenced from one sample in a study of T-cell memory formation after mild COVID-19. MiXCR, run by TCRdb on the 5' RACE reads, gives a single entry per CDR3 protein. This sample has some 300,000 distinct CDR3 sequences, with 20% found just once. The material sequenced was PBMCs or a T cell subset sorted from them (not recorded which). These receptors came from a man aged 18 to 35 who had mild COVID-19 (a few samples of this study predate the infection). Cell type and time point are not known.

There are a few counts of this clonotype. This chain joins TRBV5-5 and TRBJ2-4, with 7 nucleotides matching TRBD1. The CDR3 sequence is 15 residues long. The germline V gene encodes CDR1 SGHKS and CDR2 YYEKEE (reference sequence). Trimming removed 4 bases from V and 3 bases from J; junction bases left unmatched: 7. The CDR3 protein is CASSHQGDGKNIQYF. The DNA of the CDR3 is TGTGCCAGCAGCCACCAGGGGGACGGCAAAAACATTCAGTACTTC.

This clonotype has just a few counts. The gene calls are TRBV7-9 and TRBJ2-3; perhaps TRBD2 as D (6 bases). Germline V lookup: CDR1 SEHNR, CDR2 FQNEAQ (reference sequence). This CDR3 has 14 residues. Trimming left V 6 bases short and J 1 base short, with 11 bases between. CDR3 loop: CASRHGGGTDTQYF. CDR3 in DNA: TGTGCCAGCAGGCACGGAGGGGGCACAGATACGCAGTATTTT. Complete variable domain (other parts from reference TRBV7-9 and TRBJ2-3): DTGVSQNPRHKITKRGQNVTFRCDPISEHNRLYWYRQTLGQGPEFLTYFQNEAQLEKSRLLSDRFSAERPKGSFSTLEIQRTEQGDSAMYLCASRHGGGTDTQYFGPGTRLTVL.

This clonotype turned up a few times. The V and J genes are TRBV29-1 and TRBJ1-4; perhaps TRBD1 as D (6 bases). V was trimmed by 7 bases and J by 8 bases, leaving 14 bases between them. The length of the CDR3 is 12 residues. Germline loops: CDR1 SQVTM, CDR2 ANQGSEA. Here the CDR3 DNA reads TGCAGCGCCGAGTCGGGGACAGAAAAACTGTTTTTT. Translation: CSAESGTEKLFF.

The CDR3 nucleotides read TGTGCCAGCTTCCAGGGGATGGACACTGAAGCTTTCTTT. It encodes CASFQGMDTEAFF. The chain joins TRBV18 to TRBJ1-1, with a tentative D call TRBD1 (6 bases). V gave up 7 bases and J gave up 3 bases, with 12 bases separating them. Germline V gene lookup returns CDR1 KGHSH and CDR2 LQKENI. The CDR3 sequence is 13 residues long.

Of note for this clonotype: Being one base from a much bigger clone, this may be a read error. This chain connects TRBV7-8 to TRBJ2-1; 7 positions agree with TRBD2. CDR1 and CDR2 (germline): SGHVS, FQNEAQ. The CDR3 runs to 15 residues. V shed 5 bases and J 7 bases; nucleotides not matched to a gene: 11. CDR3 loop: CASSQGLSLVNEQFF. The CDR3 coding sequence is TGTGCCAGCAGCCAGGGACTATCTCTGGTTAATGAGCAGTTCTTC.

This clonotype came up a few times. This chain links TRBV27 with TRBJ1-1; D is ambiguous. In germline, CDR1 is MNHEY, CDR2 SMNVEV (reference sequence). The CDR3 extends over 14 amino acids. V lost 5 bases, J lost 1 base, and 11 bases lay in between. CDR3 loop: CASSKSDGNTEAFF. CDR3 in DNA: TGTGCCAGCAGTAAATCCGACGGGAACACTGAAGCTTTCTTT.

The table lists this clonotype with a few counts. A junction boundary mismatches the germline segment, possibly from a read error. Here the CDR3 reads CTSSPRTSGDNEQFF. The CDR3 coding sequence is TGCACCAGCAGTCCAAGGACTAGCGGCGACAATGAGCAGTTCTTC. J is TRBJ2-1 and V is TRBV27, with 10 bases that match TRBD2. The V gene's germline CDR1 is MNHEY and CDR2 SMNVEV (reference sequence). The CDR3 runs 15 residues.

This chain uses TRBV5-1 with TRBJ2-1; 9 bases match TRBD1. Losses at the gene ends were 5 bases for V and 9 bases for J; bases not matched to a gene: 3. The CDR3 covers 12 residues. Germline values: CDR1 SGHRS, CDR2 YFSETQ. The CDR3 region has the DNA TGCGCCAGCAGGGACAGGGGTAGTGAGCAGTTCTTC. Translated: CASRDRGSEQFF.

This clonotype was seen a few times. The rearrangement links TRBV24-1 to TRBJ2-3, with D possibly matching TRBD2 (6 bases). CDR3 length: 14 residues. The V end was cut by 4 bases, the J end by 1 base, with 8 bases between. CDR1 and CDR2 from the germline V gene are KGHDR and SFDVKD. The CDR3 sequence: CATSESGGTDTQYF. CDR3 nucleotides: TGTGCCACCAGTGAGTCGGGGGGCACAGATACGCAGTATTTT.

The CDR3 DNA reads as TGTGCCAGCAGTTACAATACAGGGGGAGGCTACACCTTC. Protein product: CASSYNTGGGYTF. The V gene is TRBV12-3 or TRBV12-4, the J gene TRBJ1-2; 8 nucleotides agree with TRBD1. Trimming cost V 4 bases and J 8 bases; bases outside gene matches: 6. The CDR3 covers 13 residues.

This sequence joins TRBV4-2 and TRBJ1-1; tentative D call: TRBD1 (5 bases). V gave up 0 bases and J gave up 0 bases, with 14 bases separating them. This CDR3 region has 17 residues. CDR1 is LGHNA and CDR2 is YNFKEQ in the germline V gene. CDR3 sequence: CASSQDGGGALNTEAFF. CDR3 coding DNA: TGTGCCAGCAGCCAAGATGGGGGGGGTGCACTGAACACTGAAGCTTTCTTT.

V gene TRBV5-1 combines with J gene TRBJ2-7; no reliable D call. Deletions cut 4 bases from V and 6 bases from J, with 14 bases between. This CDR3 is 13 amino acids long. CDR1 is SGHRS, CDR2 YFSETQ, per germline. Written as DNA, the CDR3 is TGCGCCAGCAGCACTGGGGTGTCAGGCGAGCAGTACTTC. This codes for CASSTGVSGEQYF.

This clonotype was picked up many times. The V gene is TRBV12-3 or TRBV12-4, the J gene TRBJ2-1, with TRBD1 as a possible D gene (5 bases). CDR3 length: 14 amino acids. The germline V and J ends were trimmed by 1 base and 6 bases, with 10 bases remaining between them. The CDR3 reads CASSLDRQLNEQFF. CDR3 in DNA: TGTGCCAGCAGTTTAGACAGGCAGCTCAATGAGCAGTTCTTC.

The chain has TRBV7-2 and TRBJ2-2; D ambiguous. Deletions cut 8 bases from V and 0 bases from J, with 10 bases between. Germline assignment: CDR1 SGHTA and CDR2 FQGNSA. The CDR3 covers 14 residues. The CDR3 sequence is CASAPLTNTGELFF. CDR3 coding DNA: TGTGCCAGCGCCCCGCTAACGAACACCGGGGAGCTGTTTTTT.

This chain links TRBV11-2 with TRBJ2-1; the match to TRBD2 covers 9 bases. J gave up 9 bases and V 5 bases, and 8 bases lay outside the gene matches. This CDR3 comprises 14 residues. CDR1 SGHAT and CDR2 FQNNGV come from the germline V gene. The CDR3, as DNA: TGTGCCAGCAGCCGGGACCCAGCGGGGGGTGAGCAGTTCTTC. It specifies CASSRDPAGGEQFF.

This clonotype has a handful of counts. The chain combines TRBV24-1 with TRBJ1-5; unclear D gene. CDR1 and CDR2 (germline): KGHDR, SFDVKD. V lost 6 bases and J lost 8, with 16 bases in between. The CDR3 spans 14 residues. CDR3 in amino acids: CATSPSLFTEPQHF. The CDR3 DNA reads TGTGCCACCAGTCCCTCTCTATTCACCGAGCCCCAGCATTTT.

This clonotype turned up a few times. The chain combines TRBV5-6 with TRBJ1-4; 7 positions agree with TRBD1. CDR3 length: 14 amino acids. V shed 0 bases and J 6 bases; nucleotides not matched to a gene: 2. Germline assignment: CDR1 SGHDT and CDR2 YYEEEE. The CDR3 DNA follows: TGTGCCAGCAGCTTGGGACAGGGAGATGAAAAACTGTTTTTT. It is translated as CASSLGQGDEKLFF.

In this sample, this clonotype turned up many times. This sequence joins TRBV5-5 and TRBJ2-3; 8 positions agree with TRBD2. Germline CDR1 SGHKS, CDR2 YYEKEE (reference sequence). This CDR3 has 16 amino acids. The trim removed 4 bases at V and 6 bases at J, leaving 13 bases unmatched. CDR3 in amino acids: CASSPLGLVSSDTQYF. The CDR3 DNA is TGTGCCAGCAGCCCATTGGGACTAGTCTCATCCGATACGCAGTATTTT.

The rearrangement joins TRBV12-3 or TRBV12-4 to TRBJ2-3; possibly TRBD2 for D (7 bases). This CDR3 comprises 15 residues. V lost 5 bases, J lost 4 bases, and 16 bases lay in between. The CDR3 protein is CASSNRGGRSDTQYF. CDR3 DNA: TGTGCCAGCAGTAATAGGGGGGGGCGATCAGATACGCAGTATTTT.

CDR3: CASSLDPGTNQPQHF. The CDR3 DNA reads as TGTGCCAGCAGTCTAGACCCGGGAACTAATCAGCCCCAGCATTTT. This chain connects TRBV2 to TRBJ1-5, with D uncertain. Deletions cut 5 bases from V and 4 bases from J, with 15 bases between. CDR1 is SNHLY, CDR2 FYNNEI, per germline. The CDR3 contains 15 residues.

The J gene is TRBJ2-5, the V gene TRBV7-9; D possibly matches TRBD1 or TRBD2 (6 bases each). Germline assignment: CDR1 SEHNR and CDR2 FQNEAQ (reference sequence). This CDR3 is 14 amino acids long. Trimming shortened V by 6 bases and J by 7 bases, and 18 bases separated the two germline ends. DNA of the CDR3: TGTGCCAGCAGGGTCGGGGGCCTCCACGGGACCCAGTACTTC. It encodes CASRVGGLHGTQYF.

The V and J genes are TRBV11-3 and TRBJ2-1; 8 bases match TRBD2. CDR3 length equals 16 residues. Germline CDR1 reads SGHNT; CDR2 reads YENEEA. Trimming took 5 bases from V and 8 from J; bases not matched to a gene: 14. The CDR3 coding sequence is TGTGCCAGCAGCCCCGGTCCGGGGGGGGGCCCCCATGAGCAGTTCTTC. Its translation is CASSPGPGGGPHEQFF.

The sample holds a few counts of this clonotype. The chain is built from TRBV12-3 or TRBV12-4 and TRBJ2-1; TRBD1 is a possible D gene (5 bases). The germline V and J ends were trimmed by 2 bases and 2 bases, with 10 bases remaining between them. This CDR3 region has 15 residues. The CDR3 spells CASSLLGAAYNEQFF. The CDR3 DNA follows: TGTGCCAGCAGTTTACTTGGGGCCGCCTACAATGAGCAGTTCTTC.

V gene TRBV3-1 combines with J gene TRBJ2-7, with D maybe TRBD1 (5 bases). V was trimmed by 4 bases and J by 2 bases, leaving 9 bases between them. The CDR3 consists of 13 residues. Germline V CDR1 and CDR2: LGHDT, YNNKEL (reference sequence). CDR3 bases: TGTGCCAGCAGCCCACAGGCTACCTACGAGCAGTACTTC. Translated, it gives CASSPQATYEQYF.

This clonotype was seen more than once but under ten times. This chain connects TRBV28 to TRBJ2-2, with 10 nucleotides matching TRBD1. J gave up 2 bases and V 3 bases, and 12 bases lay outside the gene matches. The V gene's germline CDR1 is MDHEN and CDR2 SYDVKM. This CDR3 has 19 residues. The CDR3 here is CASSFYSYGTGDNTGELFF. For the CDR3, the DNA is TGTGCCAGCAGTTTCTATTCGTATGGGACAGGGGATAACACCGGGGAGCTGTTTTTT. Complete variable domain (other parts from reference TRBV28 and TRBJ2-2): DVKVTQSSRYLVKRTGEKVFLECVQDMDHENMFWYRQDPGLGLRLIYFSYDVKMKEKGDIPEGYSVSREKKERFSLILESASTNQTSMYLCASSFYSYGTGDNTGELFFGEGSRLTVL.

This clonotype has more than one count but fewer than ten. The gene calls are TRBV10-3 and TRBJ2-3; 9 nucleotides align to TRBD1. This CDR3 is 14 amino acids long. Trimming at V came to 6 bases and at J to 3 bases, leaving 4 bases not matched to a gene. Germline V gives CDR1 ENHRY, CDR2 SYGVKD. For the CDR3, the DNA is TGTGCCATCAGCCTCGGGACAGGGACAGATACGCAGTATTTT. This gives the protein CAISLGTGTDTQYF.